The TCR beta chain under discussion was sequenced for a study of blood T cells in healthy people across ages. Study overall: Researchers report that template switching captured about one barcoded beta molecule per two T cells.

The germline V gene encodes CDR1 LGHDT and CDR2 YNNKEL (reference sequence). The CDR3 is made up of 13 amino acids. The V end was cut by 0 bases, the J end by 9 bases, with 6 bases between. Using a J-beta primer mix together with a sample-barcoded 5' primer, a second PCR was run for roughly 6 to 11 cycles. TCRdb itself ran the 5' RACE reads through MiXCR, one entry per CDR3 protein. The table shows hundreds of thousands of distinct CDR3 sequences, with around 36% occurring only once. The chain is built from TRBV3-1 and TRBJ1-6; D gene unclear. The specimen sequenced was blood. This clonotype was obtained from a man in his late teens or twenties in good health. The CDR3, as DNA: TGTGCCAGCAGCCAAGATAGGTCTTCACCCCTCCACTTT. Its protein is CASSQDRSSPLHF.